The T cell receptor beta chain under discussion was sequenced for a study of blood T cell repertoires in COVID-19. Study background: Spain, Italy and the United States supplied samples that represented acute and convalescent COVID-19. T cells, B-cell-depleted T cells, or PBMCs provided the cDNA or gDNA that served as material.

A Seattle source enrolled patients during active infection and followed them longitudinally. Per the study methods: Reference gene primers were amplified, and this amplification served to estimate nucleated cell counts. Data came from immunoSEQ multiplex PCR; TCRdb stores just in-frame clones and leaves some out. V and J calls plus clone size are reproduced from that table; the DNA served to infer D and trimming. The sample shows about 120,000 clones, 90% of them seen only once. Germline V gene data show CDR1 as MNHEY and CDR2 as SVGAGI. The CDR3 contains 15 residues. Trimming left V 7 bases short and J 1 base short, with 16 bases between. This clone was recorded only once.

The sequence derives from a woman aged 55-69 years with COVID-19, enrolled during active disease. Input material: peripheral blood. The V call is TRBV6-5, the J call TRBJ1-1; possibly TRBD1 for D (5 bases). The CDR3 region is CASISRTIGNTEAFF. The CDR3 coding sequence is TGTGCCAGCATCTCTCGGACAATCGGGAACACTGAAGCTTTCTTT.